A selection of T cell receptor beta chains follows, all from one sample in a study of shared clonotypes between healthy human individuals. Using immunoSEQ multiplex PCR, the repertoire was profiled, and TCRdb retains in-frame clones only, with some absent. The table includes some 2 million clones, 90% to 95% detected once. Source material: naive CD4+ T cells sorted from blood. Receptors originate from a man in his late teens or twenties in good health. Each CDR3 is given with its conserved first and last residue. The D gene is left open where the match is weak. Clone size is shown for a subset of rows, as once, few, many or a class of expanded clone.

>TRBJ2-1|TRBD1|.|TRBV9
TGTGCCAGCAGCGTAACCCTGACAGGGGGCATGGTGGATGAGCAGTTCTTC
CASSVTLTGGMVDEQFF
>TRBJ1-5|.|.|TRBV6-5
TGTGCCAGCAGTCGCAGGGACAATCAGCCCCAGCATTTT
CASSRRDNQPQHF
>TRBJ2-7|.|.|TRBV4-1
TGCGCCAGCAGCCAAGGAGGGAAGACCTACGAGCAGTACTTC
CASSQGGKTYEQYF
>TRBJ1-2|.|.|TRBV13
TGTGCCAGCAGCTTAGCGCAGGGAGCTAACTATGGCTACACCTTC
CASSLAQGANYGYTF
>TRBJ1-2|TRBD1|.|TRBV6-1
TGTGCCAGCAGGGGACAGGGACTAGGTCTCGGAGGCTACACCTTC
CASRGQGLGLGGYTF
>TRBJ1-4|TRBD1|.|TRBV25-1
TGTGCCAGCAGTAAAGACAGGGGCCTGAATGAAAAACTGTTTTTT
CASSKDRGLNEKLFF
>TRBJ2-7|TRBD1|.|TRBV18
TGTGCCAGCTCACAGGGACAGGGTTTCTACGAGCAGTACTTC
CASSQGQGFYEQYF
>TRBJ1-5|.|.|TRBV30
TGTGCCTGGAGTTCCAGAGGGGGGAAAAATCAGCCCCAGCATTTT
CAWSSRGGKNQPQHF
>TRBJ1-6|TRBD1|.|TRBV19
TGTGCCAGTACCCGACAGGGGGATAATTCACCCCTCCACTTT
CASTRQGDNSPLHF
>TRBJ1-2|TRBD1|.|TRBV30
TGTGCCATCGAGACCGGGACAGGGGCCCGACTATATGGCTACACCTTC
CAIETGTGARLYGYTF
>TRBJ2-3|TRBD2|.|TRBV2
TGTGCCAGCAGCCTACTAGCGGGGCTCACAGATACGCAGTATTTT
CASSLLAGLTDTQYF
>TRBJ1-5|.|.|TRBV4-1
TGCGCCAGCAGCTACGAGGGAAGCAATCAGCCCCAGCATTTT
CASSYEGSNQPQHF
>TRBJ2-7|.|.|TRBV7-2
TGTGCCAGCAGCTTTTCGCCCGGGGGCGGGCGGCCCTACGAGCAGTACTTC
CASSFSPGGGRPYEQYF
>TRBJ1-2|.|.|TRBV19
TGTGCCAGTATTGGTCAGGCTTTCGATGGCTACACCTTC
CASIGQAFDGYTF
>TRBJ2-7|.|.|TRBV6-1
TGTGCCAGCAACCGGGACATCATCTACGAGCAGTACTTC
CASNRDIIYEQYF
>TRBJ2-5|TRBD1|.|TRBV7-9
TGTGCCAGCAGCCAACAGCTCCGGGACAGAGAGACCCAGTACTTC
CASSQQLRDRETQYF
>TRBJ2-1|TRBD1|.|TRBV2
TGTGCCAGCCGGGACAGGACCTCCTACAATGAGCAGTTCTTC
CASRDRTSYNEQFF
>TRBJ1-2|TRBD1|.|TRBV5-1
TGCGCCAGCAGCTATGGACAGGGGGCGAACTATGGCTACACCTTC
CASSYGQGANYGYTF
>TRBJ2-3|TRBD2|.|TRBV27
TGTGCCAGCAGCCTAAGGGTGACTAGCGGGAGTACAGATACGCAGTATTTT
CASSLRVTSGSTDTQYF
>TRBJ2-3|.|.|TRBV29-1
TGCAGCGTTCGGGGGACCAGTAGCACAGATACGCAGTATTTT
CSVRGTSSTDTQYF
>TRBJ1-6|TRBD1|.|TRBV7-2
TGTGCCAGCAGCACCCGGACAGGGTCGGGGAATTCACCCCTCCACTTT
CASSTRTGSGNSPLHF
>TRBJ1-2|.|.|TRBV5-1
TGCGCCAGCAGCTCCTTAACAGCGGACTATGGCTACACCTTC
CASSSLTADYGYTF
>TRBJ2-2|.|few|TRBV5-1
TGCGCCAGCAGCTTGGATGGGGGCACCGGGGAGCTGTTTTTT
CASSLDGGTGELFF
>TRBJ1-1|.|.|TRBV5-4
TGTGCCAGCAGCCCACCCTTGGGGGTCGGTGAAGCTTTCTTT
CASSPPLGVGEAFF
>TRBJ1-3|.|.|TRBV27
TGTGCCAGCAGTACCGGACTCTCTGGAAACACCATATATTTT
CASSTGLSGNTIYF
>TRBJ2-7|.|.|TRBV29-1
TGCAGCGTTTCGCAGGGTCTGGACGAGCAGTACTTC
CSVSQGLDEQYF
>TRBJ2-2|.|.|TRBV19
TGTGCCAGTAGTGGGACCAGCTTGGGAGGCGGGGAGCTGTTTTTT
CASSGTSLGGGELFF
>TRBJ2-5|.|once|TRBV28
TGTGCCAGCAGTGAAGGGGGTCAAGAGACCCAGTACTTC
CASSEGGQETQYF
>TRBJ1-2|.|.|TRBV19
TGTGCCAGTAGTATCGCTGTGGACAGCCCATATGGCTACACCTTC
CASSIAVDSPYGYTF
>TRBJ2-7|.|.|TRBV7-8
TGTGCCAGCAGCTTCGCCGGGACAGCGGGTAACGAGCAGTACTTC
CASSFAGTAGNEQYF
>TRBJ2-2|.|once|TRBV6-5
TGTGCCAGCAGTTACATGGGCACCGGGGAGCTGTTTTTT
CASSYMGTGELFF
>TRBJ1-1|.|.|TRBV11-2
TGTGCCAGCAGCGCCCGGGGTTACACTGAAGCTTTCTTT
CASSARGYTEAFF
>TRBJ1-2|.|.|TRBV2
TGTGCCAGCAGTGAGGTCTGGGGACAAACCGGCTACACCTTC
CASSEVWGQTGYTF
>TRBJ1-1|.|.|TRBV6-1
TGTGCCACTTCCAGGGACGTTGACACTGAAGCTTTCTTT
CATSRDVDTEAFF
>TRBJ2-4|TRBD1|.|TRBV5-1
TGCGCCAGCAGCTTCACAGGACAGGGGCAAAACATTCAGTACTTC
CASSFTGQGQNIQYF